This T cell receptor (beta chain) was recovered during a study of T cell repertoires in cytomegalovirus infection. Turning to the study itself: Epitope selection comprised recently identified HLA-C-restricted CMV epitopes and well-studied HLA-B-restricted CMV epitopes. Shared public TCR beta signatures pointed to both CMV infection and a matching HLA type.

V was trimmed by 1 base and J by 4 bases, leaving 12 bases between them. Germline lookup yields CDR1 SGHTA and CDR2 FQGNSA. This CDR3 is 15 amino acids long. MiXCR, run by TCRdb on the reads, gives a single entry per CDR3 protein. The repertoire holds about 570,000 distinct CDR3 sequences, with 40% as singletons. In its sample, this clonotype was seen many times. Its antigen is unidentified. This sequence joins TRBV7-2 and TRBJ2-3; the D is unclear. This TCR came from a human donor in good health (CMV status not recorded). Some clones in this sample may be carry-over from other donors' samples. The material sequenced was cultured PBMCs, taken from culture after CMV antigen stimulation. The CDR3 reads CASSLGSRRPDTQYF. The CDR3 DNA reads TGTGCCAGCAGCTTAGGCTCCCGCAGGCCAGATACGCAGTATTTT.